This T cell receptor beta chain is drawn from a study of neurological immune-mediated disorders. The table lists this clonotype with many counts. V was clipped by 4 bases and J by 1 base, with 14 bases between them. The germline V gene has CDR1 SGDLS and CDR2 YYNGEE. This CDR3 has 15 amino acids. The method for making cDNA was 5'RACE, and it used 10-nucleotide random UMIs. TCRdb re-called the 5' RACE reads through MiXCR, storing one row per CDR3 protein. The repertoire consists of tens of thousands of distinct CDR3 sequences, with roughly 4.8% occurring once and the leading ten covering roughly 9%. The TCR was taken from a man between 18 and 35 years old in good health. The specimen was CD4+ T cells from blood. The chain recombines TRBV9 with TRBJ1-1; D remains unclear. CDR3 in amino acids: CASSRGGSGNTEAFF. The CDR3 DNA sequence: TGTGCCAGCAGCCGTGGAGGAAGTGGGAACACTGAAGCTTTCTTT. Full variable domain (rest looked up from reference TRBV9 and TRBJ1-1): DSGVTQTPKHLITATGQRVTLRCSPRSGDLSVYWYQQSLDQGLQFLIQYYNGEERAKGNILERFSAQQFPDLHSELNLSSLELGDSALYFCASSRGGSGNTEAFFGQGTRLTVV.